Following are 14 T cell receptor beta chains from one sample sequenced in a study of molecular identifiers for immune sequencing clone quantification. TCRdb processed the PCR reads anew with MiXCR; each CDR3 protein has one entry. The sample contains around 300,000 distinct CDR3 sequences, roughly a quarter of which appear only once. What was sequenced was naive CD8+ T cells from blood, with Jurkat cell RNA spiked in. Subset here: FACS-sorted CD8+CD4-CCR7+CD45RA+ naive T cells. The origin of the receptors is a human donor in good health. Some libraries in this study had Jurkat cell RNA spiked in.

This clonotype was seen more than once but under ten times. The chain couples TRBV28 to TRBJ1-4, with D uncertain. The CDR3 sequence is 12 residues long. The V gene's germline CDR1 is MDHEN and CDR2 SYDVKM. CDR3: CPKPGPNEKLFF. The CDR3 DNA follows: TGTCCAAAGCCAGGCCCTAATGAAAAACTGTTTTTT.

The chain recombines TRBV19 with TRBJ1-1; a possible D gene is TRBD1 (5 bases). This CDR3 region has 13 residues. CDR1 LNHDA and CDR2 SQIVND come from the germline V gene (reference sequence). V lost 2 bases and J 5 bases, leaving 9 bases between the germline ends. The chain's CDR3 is CASSILGVTEAFF. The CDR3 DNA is TGTGCCAGTAGTATACTGGGGGTAACTGAAGCTTTCTTT.

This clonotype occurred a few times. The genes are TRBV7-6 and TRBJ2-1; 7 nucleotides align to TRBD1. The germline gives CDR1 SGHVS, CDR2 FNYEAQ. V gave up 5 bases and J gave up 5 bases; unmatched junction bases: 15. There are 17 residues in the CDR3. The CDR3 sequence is CASSINPYRGSDNEQFF. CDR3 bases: TGTGCCAGCAGCATCAACCCTTACAGGGGTTCGGACAATGAGCAGTTCTTC.

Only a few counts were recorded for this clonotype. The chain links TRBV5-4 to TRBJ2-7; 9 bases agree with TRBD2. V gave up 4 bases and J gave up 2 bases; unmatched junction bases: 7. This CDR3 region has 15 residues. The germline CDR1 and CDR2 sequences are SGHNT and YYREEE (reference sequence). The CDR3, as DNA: TGTGCCAGCAGCAGGGACTTAGCGGGGGCCTACGAGCAGTACTTC. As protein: CASSRDLAGAYEQYF.

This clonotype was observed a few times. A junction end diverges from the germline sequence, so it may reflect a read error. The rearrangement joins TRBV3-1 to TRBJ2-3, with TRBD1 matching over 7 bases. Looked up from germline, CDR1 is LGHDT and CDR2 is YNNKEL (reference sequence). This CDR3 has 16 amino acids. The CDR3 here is CASSPTGTEVSDTPYF. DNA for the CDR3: TGTGCCAGCAGTCCTACCGGGACAGAAGTCTCAGATACGCCGTATTTT.

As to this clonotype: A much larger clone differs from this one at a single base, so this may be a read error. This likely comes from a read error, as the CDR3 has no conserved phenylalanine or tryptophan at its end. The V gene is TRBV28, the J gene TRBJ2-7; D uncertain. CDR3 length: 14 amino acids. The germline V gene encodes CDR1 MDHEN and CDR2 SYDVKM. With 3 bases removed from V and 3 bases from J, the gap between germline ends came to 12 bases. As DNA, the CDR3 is TGTGCCAGCAGTTTCCCGGGCGGAGACTACGAGCAGTACCTC. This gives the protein CASSFPGGDYEQYL.

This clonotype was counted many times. CDR3 nucleotides: TGTGCCAGCAGTCCTAGCGGGAGGGCCCAAGATACGCAGTATTTT. As protein: CASSPSGRAQDTQYF. The rearrangement uses TRBV9 and TRBJ2-3, with 12 bases identical to TRBD2. Germline assignment: CDR1 SGDLS and CDR2 YYNGEE. J was trimmed by 5 bases and V by 5 bases; bases with no gene match: 6. The CDR3 covers 15 residues.

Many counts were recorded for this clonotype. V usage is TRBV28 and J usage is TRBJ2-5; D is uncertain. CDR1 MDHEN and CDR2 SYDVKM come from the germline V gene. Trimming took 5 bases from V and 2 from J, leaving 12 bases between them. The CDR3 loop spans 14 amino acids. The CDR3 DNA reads TGTGCCAGCAGTCCCCGAGGAGAACAAGAGACCCAGTACTTC. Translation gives CASSPRGEQETQYF.

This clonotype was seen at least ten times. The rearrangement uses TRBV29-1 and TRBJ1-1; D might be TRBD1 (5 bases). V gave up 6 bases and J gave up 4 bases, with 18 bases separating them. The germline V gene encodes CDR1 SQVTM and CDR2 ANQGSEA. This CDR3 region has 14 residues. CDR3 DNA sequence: TGCAGCGTCTCAATCTCCGGGGGTGGCACTGAAGCTTTCTTT. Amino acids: CSVSISGGGTEAFF.

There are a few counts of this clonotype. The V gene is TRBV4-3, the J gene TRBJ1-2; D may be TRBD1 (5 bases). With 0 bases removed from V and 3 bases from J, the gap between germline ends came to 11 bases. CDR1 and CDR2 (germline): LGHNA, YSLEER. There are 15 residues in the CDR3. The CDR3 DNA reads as TGCGCCAGCAGCCAAGATCGCGCAGGGTACTATGGCTACACCTTC. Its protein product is CASSQDRAGYYGYTF.

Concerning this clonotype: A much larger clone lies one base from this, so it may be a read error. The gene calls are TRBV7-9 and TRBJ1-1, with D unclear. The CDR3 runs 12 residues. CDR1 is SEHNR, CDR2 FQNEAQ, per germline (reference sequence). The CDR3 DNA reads TGTGCCAGCAGCTCCGTCGTAGGTGAAGCTTCCTTT. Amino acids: CASSSVVGEASF.

The CDR3: CATSRGGGEAFF. The CDR3 coding sequence is TGTGCCACCAGCAGAGGAGGGGGTGAAGCTTTCTTT. The rearrangement links TRBV15 to TRBJ1-1, with TRBD1 as a possible D gene (6 bases). CDR3 length: 12 residues. Per germline, CDR1 LNHNV and CDR2 YYDKDF (reference sequence). V lost 1 base and J 7 bases, leaving 7 bases between the germline ends.

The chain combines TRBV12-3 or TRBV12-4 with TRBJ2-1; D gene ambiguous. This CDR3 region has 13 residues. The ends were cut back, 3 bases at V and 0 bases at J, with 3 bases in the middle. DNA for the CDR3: TGTGCCAGCAGTTTGAACTCCTACAATGAGCAGTTCTTC. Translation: CASSLNSYNEQFF.

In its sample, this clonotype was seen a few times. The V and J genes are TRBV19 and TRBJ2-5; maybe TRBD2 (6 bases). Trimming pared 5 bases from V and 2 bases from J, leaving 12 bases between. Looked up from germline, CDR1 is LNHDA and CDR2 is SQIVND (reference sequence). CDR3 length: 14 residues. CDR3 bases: TGTGCCAGTAGTGCCAGGGACTCGCAAGAGACCCAGTACTTC. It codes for CASSARDSQETQYF.